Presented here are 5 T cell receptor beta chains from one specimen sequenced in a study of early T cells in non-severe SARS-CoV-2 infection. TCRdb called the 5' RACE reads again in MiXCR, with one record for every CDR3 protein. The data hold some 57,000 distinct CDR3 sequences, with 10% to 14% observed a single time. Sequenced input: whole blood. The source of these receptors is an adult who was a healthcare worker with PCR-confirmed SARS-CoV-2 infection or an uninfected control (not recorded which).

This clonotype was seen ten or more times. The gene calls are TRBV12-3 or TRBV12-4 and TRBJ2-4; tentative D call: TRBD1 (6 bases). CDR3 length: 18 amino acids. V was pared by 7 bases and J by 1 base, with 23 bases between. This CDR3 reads CASTNHLGQLRAKNIQYF. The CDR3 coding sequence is TGTGCCAGCACCAATCATCTTGGACAGCTTAGGGCCAAAAACATTCAGTACTTC.

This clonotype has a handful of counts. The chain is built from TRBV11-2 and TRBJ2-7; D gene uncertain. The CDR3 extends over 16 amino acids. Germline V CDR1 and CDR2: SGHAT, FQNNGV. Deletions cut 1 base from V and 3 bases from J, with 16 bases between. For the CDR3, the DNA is TGTGCCAGCAGCTTAGTTCTCCGGCAGGCCCGCTACGAGCAGTACTTC. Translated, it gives CASSLVLRQARYEQYF. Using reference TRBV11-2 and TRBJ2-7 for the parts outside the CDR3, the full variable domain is EAGVAQSPRYKIIEKRQSVAFWCNPISGHATLYWYQQILGQGPKLLIQFQNNGVVDDSQLPKDRFSAERLKGVDSTLKIQPAKLEDSAVYLCASSLVLRQARYEQYFGPGTRLTVT.

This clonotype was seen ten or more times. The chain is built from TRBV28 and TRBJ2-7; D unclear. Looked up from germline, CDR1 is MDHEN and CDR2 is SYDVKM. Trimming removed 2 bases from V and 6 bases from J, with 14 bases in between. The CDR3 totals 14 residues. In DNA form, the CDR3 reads TGTGCCAGCAGTTTAGGGCCGAAAATCGGCGAGCAGTACTTC. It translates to CASSLGPKIGEQYF.

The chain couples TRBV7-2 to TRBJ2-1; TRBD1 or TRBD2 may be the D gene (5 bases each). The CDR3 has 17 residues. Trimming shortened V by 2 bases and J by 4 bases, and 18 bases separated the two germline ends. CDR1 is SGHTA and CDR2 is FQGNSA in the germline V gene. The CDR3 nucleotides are TGTGCCAGCAGCTTAAATATGTGGTTGAGGGGTTACAATGAGCAGTTCTTC. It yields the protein CASSLNMWLRGYNEQFF.

CDR3 nucleotides: TGTGCCAGCAGCTTAATATGGGGGCTTAATGAAAAACTGTTTTTT. As protein: CASSLIWGLNEKLFF. V usage is TRBV7-2 and J usage is TRBJ1-4; TRBD1 is a possible D gene (6 bases). Germline values: CDR1 SGHTA, CDR2 FQGNSA. Between the trimmed V and J ends, which lost 2 bases and 4 bases, there was a span of 11 bases. CDR3 length equals 15 residues. The variable domain in full, with the rest retrieved from reference TRBV7-2 and TRBJ1-4, is GAGVSQSPSNKVTEKGKDVELRCDPISGHTALYWYRQSLGQGLEFLIYFQGNSAPDKSGLPSDRFSAERTGGSVSTLTIQRTQQEDSAVYLCASSLIWGLNEKLFFGSGTQLSVL.